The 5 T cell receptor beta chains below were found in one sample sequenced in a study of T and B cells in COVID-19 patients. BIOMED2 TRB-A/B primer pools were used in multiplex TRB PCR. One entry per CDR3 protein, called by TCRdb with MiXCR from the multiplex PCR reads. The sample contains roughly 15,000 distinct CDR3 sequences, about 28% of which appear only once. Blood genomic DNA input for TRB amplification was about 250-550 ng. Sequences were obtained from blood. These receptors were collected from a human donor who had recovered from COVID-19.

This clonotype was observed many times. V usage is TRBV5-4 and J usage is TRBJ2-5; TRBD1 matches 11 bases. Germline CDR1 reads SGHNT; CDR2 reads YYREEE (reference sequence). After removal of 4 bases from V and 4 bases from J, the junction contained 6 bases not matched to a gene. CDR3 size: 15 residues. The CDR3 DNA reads TGTGCCAGCAGCCCGGACAGGGGGCTTGGAGAGACCCAGTACTTC. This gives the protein CASSPDRGLGETQYF.

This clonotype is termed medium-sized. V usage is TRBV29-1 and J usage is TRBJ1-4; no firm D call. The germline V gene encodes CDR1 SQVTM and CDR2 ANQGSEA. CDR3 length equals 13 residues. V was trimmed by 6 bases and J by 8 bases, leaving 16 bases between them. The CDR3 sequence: CSVVDQRAEKLFF. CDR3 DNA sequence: TGCAGCGTGGTCGACCAGAGGGCCGAAAAACTGTTTTTT.

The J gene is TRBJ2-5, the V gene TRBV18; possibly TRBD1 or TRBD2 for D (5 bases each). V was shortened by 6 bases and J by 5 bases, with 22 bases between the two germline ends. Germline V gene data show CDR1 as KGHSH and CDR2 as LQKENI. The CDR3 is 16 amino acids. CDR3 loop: CASSLSYEGRLETQYF. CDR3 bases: TGTGCCAGCTCCCTTTCTTACGAGGGGCGGTTGGAGACCCAGTACTTC.

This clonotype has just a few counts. The CDR3 nucleotides read TGTGCCAGCAGATACGCCCGGGACAGAAACACTGAAGCTTTCTTT. The encoded protein is CASRYARDRNTEAFF. This sequence joins TRBV6-5 and TRBJ1-1, with 7 positions matching TRBD1. V was pared by 6 bases and J by 2 bases, with 9 bases of the junction left unmatched. This CDR3 contains 15 residues. CDR1 is MNHEY, CDR2 SVGAGI, per germline.

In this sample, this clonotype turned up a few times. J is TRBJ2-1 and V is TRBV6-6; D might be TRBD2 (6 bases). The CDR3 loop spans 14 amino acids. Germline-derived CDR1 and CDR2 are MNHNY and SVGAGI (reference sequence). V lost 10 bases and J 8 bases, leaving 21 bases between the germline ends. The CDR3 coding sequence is TGTGCCACCTGCGGGAATTTTAACGGGTATGAGCAGTTCTTC. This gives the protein CATCGNFNGYEQFF.